This TCR beta chain comes out of a study of T cell responses to AZD1222 COVID-19 vaccine. Overall study: The study pooled second doses at about 4 or about 12 weeks.

Profiling relied on immunoSEQ multiplex PCR, and the TCRdb table lists in-frame clones only, not all of them. This table has 130,000 or so clones, less than 90% appearing once. The CDR3 runs to 13 residues. V lost 6 bases, J lost 6 bases, and 4 bases stayed unmatched. Study observations and caveats: In the spike-specific TCR repertoire, nearly half reportedly target unmutated variant regions. Donors in the cohort were predominantly white British and more often female, and clonal diversity was possibly underestimated. Repertoires were obtained solely post-peak T cell response.

Comments on this clone: Its antigen is not known.

The sample was peripheral blood, taken on day 0 of AZD1222 vaccination. The rearrangement links TRBV12-3 or TRBV12-4 to TRBJ1-5; TRBD1 matches at 8 bases. The receptor was isolated from an adult in good health. CDR3 amino acids: CASRKQGGQPQHF. CDR3 coding DNA: TGTGCCAGCAGGAAACAGGGGGGTCAGCCCCAGCATTTT.